Detailed here is one TCR beta chain. As yet, its antigen is unknown. Germline CDR1 reads SGHVS; CDR2 reads FNYEAQ. V was pared by 2 bases and J by 2 bases, with 13 bases between. The CDR3 is made up of 15 amino acids. The entry originates in a study of long-term antiretroviral therapy in people with HIV. Version v3.0 of the immunoSEQ assay ran at survey level. This table comes from immunoSEQ multiplex PCR, and its TCRdb copy is limited to in-frame clones, with some not included. The table includes about 19,000 clones, roughly 83% detected once. The study, taken as a whole, reports: HIV repertoires covered narrower CDR3 length ranges than controls did.

Sequencing used unsorted PBMCs, obtained 0.9 years after starting antiretroviral therapy. The sequence was collected from a man between 18 and 35 years old with HIV. The rearrangement links TRBV7-6 to TRBJ2-7, with D possibly being TRBD1 (6 bases). In DNA form, the CDR3 reads TGTGCCAGCAGCTTATTCAGGGGCTCAACCTACGAGCAGTACTTC. This codes for CASSLFRGSTYEQYF.